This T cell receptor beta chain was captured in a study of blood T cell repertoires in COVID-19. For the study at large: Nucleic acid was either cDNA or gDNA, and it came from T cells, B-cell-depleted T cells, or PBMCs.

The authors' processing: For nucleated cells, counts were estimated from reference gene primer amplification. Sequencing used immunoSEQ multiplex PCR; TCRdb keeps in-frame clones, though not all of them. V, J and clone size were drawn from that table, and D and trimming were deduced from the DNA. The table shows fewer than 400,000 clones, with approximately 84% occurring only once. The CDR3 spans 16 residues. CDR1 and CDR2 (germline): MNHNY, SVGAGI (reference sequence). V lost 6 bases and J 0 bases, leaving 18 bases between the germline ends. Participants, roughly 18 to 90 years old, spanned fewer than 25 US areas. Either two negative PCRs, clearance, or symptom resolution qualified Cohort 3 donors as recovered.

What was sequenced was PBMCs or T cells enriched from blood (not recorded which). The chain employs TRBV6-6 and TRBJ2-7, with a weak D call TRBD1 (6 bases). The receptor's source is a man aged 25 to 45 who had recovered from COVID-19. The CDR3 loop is CASSKRGTASSYEQYF. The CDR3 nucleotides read TGTGCCAGCAGCAAGAGGGGGACGGCTAGCTCCTACGAGCAGTACTTC.